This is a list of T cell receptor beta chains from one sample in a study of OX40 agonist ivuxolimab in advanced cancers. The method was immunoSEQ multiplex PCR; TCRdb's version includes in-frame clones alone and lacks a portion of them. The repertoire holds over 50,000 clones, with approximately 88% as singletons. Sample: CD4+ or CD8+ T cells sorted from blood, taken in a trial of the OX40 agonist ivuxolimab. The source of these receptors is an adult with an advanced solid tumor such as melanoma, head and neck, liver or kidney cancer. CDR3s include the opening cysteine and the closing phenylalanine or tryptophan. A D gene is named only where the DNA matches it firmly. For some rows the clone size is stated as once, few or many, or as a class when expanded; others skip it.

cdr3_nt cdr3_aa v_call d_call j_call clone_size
TGTGCCAGCAGCCCCGGGACTAGCGATTCCGGGGAGCTGTTTTTT CASSPGTSDSGELFF TRBV2 TRBD2 TRBJ2-2 once
TGTGCCAGCAGTGACGGAAATGGCAATGAGCAGTTCTTC CASSDGNGNEQFF TRBV25-1 - TRBJ2-1 -
TGTGCCAGTAGACAGGGACCGCTTAATTCACCCCTCCACTTT CASRQGPLNSPLHF TRBV19 - TRBJ1-6 -
TGTGCCAGCAGCGTGGGACAGGCTGCGACTTACGAGCAGTACTTC CASSVGQAATYEQYF TRBV5-5 TRBD1 TRBJ2-7 -
TGTGCCAGCAGCTTAAGGAGGGGATGGCTGATTTCGGGTGGCTACACCTTC CASSLRRGWLISGGYTF TRBV7-9 - TRBJ1-2 -
TGTGCCAGCAGCTCAGGGGCTGGGGCCAACGTCCTGACTTTC CASSSGAGANVLTF TRBV6-4 - TRBJ2-6 -
TGTGCCAGCAGCTTAGGGACAAGAAATTCACCCCTCCACTTT CASSLGTRNSPLHF TRBV5-6 - TRBJ1-6 -
TGTGCCAGCAGCTTGGCCGATGAGCAGTTCTTC CASSLADEQFF TRBV5-4 - TRBJ2-1 -
TGTGCCAGCAGTGTAACCGGGACGTCGAACACCGGGGAGCTGTTTTTT CASSVTGTSNTGELFF TRBV6-1 - TRBJ2-2 -
TGTGCCAGCAGCCAAGATCTTACTAGCGGAACTAGCACAGATACGCAGTATTTT CASSQDLTSGTSTDTQYF TRBV4-2 TRBD2 TRBJ2-3 -
TGTGCCAGTAGTTCGGGACTAGCGGGAAACTACGAGCAGTACTTC CASSSGLAGNYEQYF TRBV19 TRBD2 TRBJ2-7 -
TGTGCCAGCAGCTTCGGACAGGAGAACACTGAAGCTTTCTTT CASSFGQENTEAFF TRBV7-9 TRBD1 TRBJ1-1 -